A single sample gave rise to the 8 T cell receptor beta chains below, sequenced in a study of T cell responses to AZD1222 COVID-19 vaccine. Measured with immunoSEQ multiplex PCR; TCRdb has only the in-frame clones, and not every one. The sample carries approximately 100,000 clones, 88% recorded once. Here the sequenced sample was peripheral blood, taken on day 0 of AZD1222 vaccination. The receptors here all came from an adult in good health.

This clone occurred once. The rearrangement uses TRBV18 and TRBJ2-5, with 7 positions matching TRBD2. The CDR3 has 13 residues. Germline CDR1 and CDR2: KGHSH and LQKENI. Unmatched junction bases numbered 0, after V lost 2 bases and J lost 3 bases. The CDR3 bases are TGTGCCAGCTCACCAGGGACTAAAGAGACCCAGTACTTC. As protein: CASSPGTKETQYF.

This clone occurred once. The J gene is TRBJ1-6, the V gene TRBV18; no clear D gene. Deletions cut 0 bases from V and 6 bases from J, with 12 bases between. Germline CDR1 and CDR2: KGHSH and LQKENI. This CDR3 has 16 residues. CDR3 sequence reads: CASSPPRELANSPLHF. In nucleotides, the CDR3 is TGTGCCAGCTCACCACCGAGGGAGTTGGCTAATTCACCCCTCCACTTT. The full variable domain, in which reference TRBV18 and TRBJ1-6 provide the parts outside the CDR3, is NAGVMQNPRHLVRRRGQEARLRCSPMKGHSHVYWYRQLPEEGLKFMVYLQKENIIDESGMPKERFSAEFPKEGPSILRIQQVVRGDSAAYFCASSPPRELANSPLHFGNGTRLTVT.

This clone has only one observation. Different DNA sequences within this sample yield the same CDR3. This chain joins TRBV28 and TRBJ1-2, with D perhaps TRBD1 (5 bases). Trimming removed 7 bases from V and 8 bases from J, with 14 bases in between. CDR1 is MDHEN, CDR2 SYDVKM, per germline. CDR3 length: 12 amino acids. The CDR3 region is CASIKSGGGYTF. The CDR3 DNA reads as TGTGCCAGCATCAAGTCTGGGGGGGGCTACACCTTC.

The DNA of the CDR3 is TGTGCCAGCAGTCCGGAGACAGGGGGCGTCCAGCCCCAGCATTTT. Translated, it gives CASSPETGGVQPQHF. V is TRBV28 and J is TRBJ1-5; 10 positions match TRBD1. The germline CDR1 and CDR2 sequences are MDHEN and SYDVKM. V gave up 5 bases and J gave up 7 bases; unmatched junction bases: 8. The CDR3 consists of 15 residues.

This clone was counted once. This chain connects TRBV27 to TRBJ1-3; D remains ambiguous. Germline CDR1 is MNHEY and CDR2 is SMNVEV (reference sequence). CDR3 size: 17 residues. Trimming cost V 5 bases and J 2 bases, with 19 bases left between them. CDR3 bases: TGTGCCAGCAGTCGAGCCGATAACAGTCGTCCTGGAAACACCATATATTTT. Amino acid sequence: CASSRADNSRPGNTIYF.

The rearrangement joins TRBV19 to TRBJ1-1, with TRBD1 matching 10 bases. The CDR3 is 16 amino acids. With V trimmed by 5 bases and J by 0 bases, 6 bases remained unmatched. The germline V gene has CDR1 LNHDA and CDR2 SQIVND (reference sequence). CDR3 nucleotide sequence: TGTGCCAGTAGTTCCGGACAGGGGGGGATGAACACTGAAGCTTTCTTT. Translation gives CASSSGQGGMNTEAFF.

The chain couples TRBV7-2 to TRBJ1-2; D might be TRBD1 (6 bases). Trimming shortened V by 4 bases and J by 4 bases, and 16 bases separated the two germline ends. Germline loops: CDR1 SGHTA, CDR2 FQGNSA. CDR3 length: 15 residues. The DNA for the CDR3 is TGTGCCAGCAGCTCAAAAGGGGGGACCTCCTATGGCTACACCTTC. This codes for CASSSKGGTSYGYTF.

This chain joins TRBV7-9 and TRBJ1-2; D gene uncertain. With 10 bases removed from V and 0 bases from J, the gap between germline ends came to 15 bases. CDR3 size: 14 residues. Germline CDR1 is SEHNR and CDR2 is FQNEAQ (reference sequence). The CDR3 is CATTVRQTNYGYTF. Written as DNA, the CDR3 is TGTGCCACAACTGTCAGGCAGACTAACTATGGCTACACCTTC.